This TCR beta chain was sequenced during a study of PD-1 blockade in mismatch repair-deficient tumors. Looking at the study overall: All were previously treated, progressing patients with around eleven mismatch repair-deficient cancer types. Study observations and caveats: Rapid post-treatment expansion, then contraction, generally preceding radiologic response, marked tumor-resident clones.

The V gene lost 0 bases and the J gene lost 1 base, with 12 bases spanning the gap. Germline-derived CDR1 and CDR2 are ENHRY and SYGVKD. This CDR3 comprises 16 residues. Assay used: immunoSEQ multiplex PCR; TCRdb lists only in-frame clones, some missing. The sample carries tens of thousands of clones, around 88% recorded once. Every patient had mismatch repair deficiency by PCR or immunohistochemistry. As for this clone: Its antigen is unidentified.

Sample: peripheral blood, taken 52 weeks after starting pembrolizumab. The sequence came from an adult with mismatch repair-deficient cancer. The chain combines TRBV10-3 with TRBJ1-1; D is uncertain. In DNA form, the CDR3 reads TGTGCCATCAGTGAGTCGAACGTGCCCCCGAACACTGAAGCTTTCTTT. Translated, it gives CAISESNVPPNTEAFF.